These 7 T cell receptor beta chains share one sample of origin, sequenced in a study of T cell repertoires in cytomegalovirus infection (dated by TCRdb to between 2017 and 2020). Reads for this sample came from an Illumina HiSeq 1500. The raw public reads went through TCRdb reprocessing: fastp at Q25, MiXCR clone calling, in-frame beta chains kept. Here each entry gathers all rows of one CDR3 protein and keeps the most common genes and DNA. The sample has 310,000 or so distinct CDR3 sequences on record, roughly a sixth of them singletons. The leading ten clones occupy about 12% of the sample. Sequencing was carried out using PBMCs. The receptors derive from a human donor in good health (CMV status not recorded). Some clones in this sample may be carry-over from other donors' samples.

The chain links TRBV20-1 to TRBJ1-6, with 8 positions matching TRBD1. V lost 6 bases and J lost 6; bases outside the gene matches: 7. The germline CDR1 and CDR2 sequences are DFQATT and SNEGSKA (reference sequence). The CDR3 totals 14 residues. CDR3 coding DNA: TGCAGTGCCCACCGGACAGGGCCTAATTCACCCCTCCACTTT. It specifies CSAHRTGPNSPLHF.

This clonotype was seen at least ten times. This chain connects TRBV7-3 to TRBJ1-1; D uncertain. Trimming took off 4 bases at V and 4 bases at J, with 16 bases between the two ends. The CDR3 contains 15 residues. The germline V gene encodes CDR1 SGHTA and CDR2 FQGTGA. The CDR3 region is CASSSHGAEGTEAFF. DNA of the CDR3: TGTGCCAGCAGCTCCCACGGTGCAGAGGGCACTGAAGCTTTCTTT.

The rearrangement joins TRBV4-3 to TRBJ2-2; the D gene is possibly TRBD1 (6 bases). The germline V gene has CDR1 LGHNA and CDR2 YSLEER. The ends were cut back, 0 bases at V and 6 bases at J, with 11 bases in the middle. The CDR3 has 15 residues. The DNA for the CDR3 is TGCGCCAGCAGCCAAGATCAGGGGAAACCCGGGGAGCTGTTTTTT. Translated: CASSQDQGKPGELFF.

This clonotype was seen only a few times. The chain uses TRBV2 and TRBJ2-3; 9 bases are shared with TRBD1. The CDR3 extends over 15 amino acids. From germline, CDR1 is SNHLY and CDR2 FYNNEI. Trimming removed 6 bases from V and 2 bases from J; junction bases left unmatched: 6. In nucleotides, the CDR3 is TGTGCCAGCAGGAGGGACAGGGACCCCACAGATACGCAGTATTTT. Amino acid sequence: CASRRDRDPTDTQYF.

Ten or more counts support this clonotype. The genes are TRBV7-6 and TRBJ2-3; a possible D gene is TRBD2 (6 bases). Trimming left V 1 base short and J 4 bases short, with 9 bases between. The CDR3 is 14 residues long. The germline V gene encodes CDR1 SGHVS and CDR2 FNYEAQ. The CDR3 nucleotides read TGTGCCAGCAGCTTAGGGGGGACTTCAGATACGCAGTATTTT. This translates into CASSLGGTSDTQYF.

The genes are TRBV6-6 and TRBJ1-1, with D hard to call. V lost 2 bases and J lost 1, with 11 bases in between. The CDR3 has 15 amino acids. From germline, CDR1 is MNHNY and CDR2 SVGAGI (reference sequence). The DNA of the CDR3 is TGTGCCAGCAGTTACCTCCGCAATCCGAACACTGAAGCTTTCTTT. It translates to CASSYLRNPNTEAFF.

This clonotype occurred a few times. J is TRBJ2-7 and V is TRBV6-5; 7 nucleotides match TRBD2. V shed 5 bases, J shed 2 bases, and the junction held 12 bases outside the gene matches. The CDR3 has 16 amino acids. CDR1 MNHEY and CDR2 SVGAGI come from the germline V gene. For the CDR3, the DNA is TGTGCCAGCAGTCCCCGGGCGGGGGATTCGACCTACGAGCAGTACTTC. The encoded protein is CASSPRAGDSTYEQYF.